Listed below are T cell receptor beta chains from one sample, sequenced in a study of blood T cell repertoires in COVID-19. Produced via immunoSEQ multiplex PCR; TCRdb's table is partial and in-frame only. The sample carries 25,000 to 40,000 clones, roughly 86% recorded once. Sequenced sample: peripheral blood. These TCRs come from a human donor with active COVID-19. The donor label of this sample is uncertain. CDR3s include the opening cysteine and the closing phenylalanine or tryptophan. Each record gives: V gene, J gene, clone size, D gene, CDR3 DNA, CDR3 protein. A D gene is named only where the DNA matches it firmly. Part of the rows lack a size; the others show once, few, many or a class for expanded clones.

TRBV6-5	TRBJ1-3	.	TRBD1	TGTGCCAGCAGGCGCGACAGGGGTAGTGGAAACACCATATATTTT	CASRRDRGSGNTIYF
TRBV29-1	TRBJ2-3	.	TRBD2	TGCAGCGTTGGTTTCGCTAGCGGGGGTGGTACGCAGTATTTT	CSVGFASGGGTQYF
TRBV9	TRBJ2-5	.	TRBD2	TGTGCCAGCAGCCTAGGGACTAGCGGGGGGATGGAGACCCAGTACTTC	CASSLGTSGGMETQYF
TRBV5-1	TRBJ2-1	.	TRBD2	TGCGCCAGCAGCTTGCTAGCGGAGTACAATGAGCAGTTCTTC	CASSLLAEYNEQFF
TRBV19	TRBJ2-3	.	TRBD2	TGTGCCAGTAGTACCCTGCGGGGGGCGGGCCCAGATACGCAGTATTTT	CASSTLRGAGPDTQYF
TRBV3-1/TRBV3-2	TRBJ1-1	.	.	TGTGCCAGCAGGGGGGGCACTGAAGCTTTCTTT	CASRGGTEAFF
TRBV5-8	TRBJ2-3	once	.	TGTGCCAGCAGGATTCCGGGACTTCACACAGATACGCAGTATTTT	CASRIPGLHTDTQYF
TRBV15	TRBJ2-7	.	TRBD1	TGTGCCACCAGCAGGGGGAGACAGGGTCCGTACGAGCAGTACTTC	CATSRGRQGPYEQYF
TRBV5-1	TRBJ1-5	few	TRBD1	TGCGCCAGCAGCTTGACAGGGGGCAACAATCAGCCCCAGCATTTT	CASSLTGGNNQPQHF
TRBV6-4	TRBJ2-5	.	.	TGTGCCAGCAGTGGGCGGGGAGGGACCCAGTACTTC	CASSGRGGTQYF
TRBV5-4	TRBJ2-3	.	.	TGTGCCAGCAGCTTGGCCGCGTCGACAGATACGCAGTATTTT	CASSLAASTDTQYF
TRBV24-1	TRBJ2-5	.	.	TGTGCCACCAGTGACCCACAGGGTTACCAAGAGACCCAGTACTTC	CATSDPQGYQETQYF
TRBV7-9	TRBJ2-4	.	.	TGTGCCAGCAGCTTAGGCGGCAGCATAAACATTCAGTACTTC	CASSLGGSINIQYF
TRBV5-4	TRBJ2-5	.	TRBD1	TGTGCCAGCAGCTTGGGGACAGGACAAAGGACCCAGTACTTC	CASSLGTGQRTQYF
TRBV25-1	TRBJ2-2	.	TRBD1	TGTGCCAGCAGTGAATACTGGCCGGGACAGGGGGGATCGGAGCTGTTTTTT	CASSEYWPGQGGSELFF
TRBV4-3	TRBJ1-2	.	.	TGCGCCAGCAGCCAAGGTTCAGGGAATGGCTACACCTTC	CASSQGSGNGYTF
TRBV4-3	TRBJ1-1	.	.	TGCGCCAGCAGCCAAGATCTGTCGACAGTTGACACTGAAGCTTTCTTT	CASSQDLSTVDTEAFF
TRBV7-3	TRBJ1-2	.	.	TGTGCCAGCAGCTATGGCGGGAACTATGGCTACACCTTC	CASSYGGNYGYTF
TRBV3-1/TRBV3-2	TRBJ1-6	.	TRBD1	TGTGCCAGCAGCCAGCCGCCCGGGACAGGGAGTTCACCCCTCCACTTT	CASSQPPGTGSSPLHF
TRBV10-3	TRBJ1-1	.	.	TGTGCCACCGCGGCGGGTGCGGACACTGAAGCTTTCTTT	CATAAGADTEAFF
TRBV5-8	TRBJ1-1	.	.	TGTGCCAGCAGCTTGTATCTGGGGGCGGAAACTGAAGCTTTCTTT	CASSLYLGAETEAFF
TRBV11-2	TRBJ2-7	once	.	TGTGCCAGCAGCTTCTACGTATCCCCCTACGAGCAGTACTTC	CASSFYVSPYEQYF
TRBV7-2	TRBJ2-5	.	TRBD2	TGTGCCAGCAGCTTTCAACTAGCGGGGGGCCGTGAGACCCAGTACTTC	CASSFQLAGGRETQYF
TRBV6-5	TRBJ1-5	.	.	TGTGCCAGCAGTTACTTCGCAGTTGATGAGCCCCAGCATTTT	CASSYFAVDEPQHF
TRBV7-9	TRBJ1-4	.	TRBD1	TGTGCCAGCAGCCCCGGGACAGGGAGTCTTTCAAATGAAAAACTGTTTTTT	CASSPGTGSLSNEKLFF
TRBV27	TRBJ2-7	.	TRBD2	TGTGCCAGCAGTTTCGAAGCGGGGGTAGGCTACGAGCAGTACTTC	CASSFEAGVGYEQYF
TRBV18	TRBJ1-2	.	.	TGTGCCAGCTCATCGGCCGACTCAGGGGTTTGGCGCTACACCTTC	CASSSADSGVWRYTF
TRBV5-8	TRBJ2-2	.	.	TGTGCCAGCAGCTTCACACTGGTCCGGGGGAACACCGGGGAGCTGTTTTTT	CASSFTLVRGNTGELFF
TRBV4-2	TRBJ2-3	.	TRBD2	TGTGCCAGCAGCCAAGGCTTAGCGGGACTTGGCACAGATACGCAGTATTTT	CASSQGLAGLGTDTQYF
TRBV24-1	TRBJ2-3	.	.	TGTGCCACCAGTGATTTGATGACAGCAAGCACAGATACGCAGTATTTT	CATSDLMTASTDTQYF
TRBV5-1	TRBJ2-3	.	TRBD1	TGCGCCAGCAGCGGTCGGGACAGGGCAGCAGATACGCAGTATTTT	CASSGRDRAADTQYF
TRBV14	TRBJ1-2	.	.	TGTGCCAGCAGCCAAGATATAGGCGGGGACCGAAACTATGGCTACACCTTC	CASSQDIGGDRNYGYTF
TRBV10-3	TRBJ1-5	.	.	TGTGCCATCAGTGAGTCGAGGGATGGTCAGCCCCAGCATTTT	CAISESRDGQPQHF
TRBV7-9	TRBJ1-6	few	.	TGTGCCAGCAGCTTAGGGCAGGGTGGGAATTCACCCCTCCACTTT	CASSLGQGGNSPLHF
TRBV7-9	TRBJ2-7	.	TRBD2	TGTGCCAGCAGCCCAACCCGGTTAGCGGGGGGCGACTACGAGCAGTACTTC	CASSPTRLAGGDYEQYF